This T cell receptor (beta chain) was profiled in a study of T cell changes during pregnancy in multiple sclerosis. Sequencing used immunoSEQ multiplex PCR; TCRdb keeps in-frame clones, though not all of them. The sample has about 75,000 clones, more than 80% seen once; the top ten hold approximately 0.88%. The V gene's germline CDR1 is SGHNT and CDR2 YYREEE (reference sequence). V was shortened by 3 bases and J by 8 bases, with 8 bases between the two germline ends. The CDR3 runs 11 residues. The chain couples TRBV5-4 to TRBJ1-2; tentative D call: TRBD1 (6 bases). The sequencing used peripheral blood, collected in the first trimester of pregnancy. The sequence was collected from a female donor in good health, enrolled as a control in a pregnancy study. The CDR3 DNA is TGTGCCAGCAGCTCGACAGGAGGCTACACCTTC. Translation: CASSSTGGYTF.